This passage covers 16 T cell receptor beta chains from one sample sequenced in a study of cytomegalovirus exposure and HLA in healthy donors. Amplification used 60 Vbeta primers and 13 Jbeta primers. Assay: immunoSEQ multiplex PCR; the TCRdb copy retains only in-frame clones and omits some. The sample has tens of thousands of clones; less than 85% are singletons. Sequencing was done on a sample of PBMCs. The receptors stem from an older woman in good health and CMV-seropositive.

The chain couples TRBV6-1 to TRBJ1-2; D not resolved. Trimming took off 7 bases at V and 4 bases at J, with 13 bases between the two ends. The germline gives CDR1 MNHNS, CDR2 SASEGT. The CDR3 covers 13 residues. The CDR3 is CASKQGESYGYTF. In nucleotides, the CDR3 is TGTGCCAGCAAACAAGGAGAGAGCTATGGCTACACCTTC.

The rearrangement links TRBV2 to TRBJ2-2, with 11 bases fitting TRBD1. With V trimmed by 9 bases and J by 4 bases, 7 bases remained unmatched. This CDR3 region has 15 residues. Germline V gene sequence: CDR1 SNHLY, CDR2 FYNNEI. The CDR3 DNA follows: TGTGCCAGTGTGACCGGGACAGGGGGCACCGGGGAGCTGTTTTTT. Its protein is CASVTGTGGTGELFF. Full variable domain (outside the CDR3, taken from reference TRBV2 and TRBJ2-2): EPEVTQTPSHQVTQMGQEVILRCVPISNHLYFYWYRQILGQKVEFLVSFYNNEISEKSEIFDDQFSVERPDGSNFTLKIRSTKLEDSAMYFCASVTGTGGTGELFFGEGSRLTVL.

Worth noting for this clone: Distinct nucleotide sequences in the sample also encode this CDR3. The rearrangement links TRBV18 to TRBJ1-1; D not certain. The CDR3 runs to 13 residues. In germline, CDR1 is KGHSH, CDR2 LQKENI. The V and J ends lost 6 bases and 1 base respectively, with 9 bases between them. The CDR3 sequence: CASSLSENTEAFF. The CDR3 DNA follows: TGTGCCAGCTCGCTCAGCGAGAACACTGAAGCTTTCTTT.

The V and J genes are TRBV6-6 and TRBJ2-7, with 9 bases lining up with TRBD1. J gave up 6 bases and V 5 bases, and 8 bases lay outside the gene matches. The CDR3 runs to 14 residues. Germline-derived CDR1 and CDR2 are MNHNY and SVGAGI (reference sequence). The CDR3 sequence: CASSSLETGGEQYF. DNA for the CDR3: TGTGCCAGCAGTAGTCTCGAGACAGGGGGCGAGCAGTACTTC.

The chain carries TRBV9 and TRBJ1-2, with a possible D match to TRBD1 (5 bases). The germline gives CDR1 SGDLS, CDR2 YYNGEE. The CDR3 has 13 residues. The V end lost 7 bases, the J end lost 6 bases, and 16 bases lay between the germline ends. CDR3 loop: CASGAQGFDGYTF. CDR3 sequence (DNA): TGTGCCAGCGGCGCCCAGGGTTTCGATGGCTACACCTTC.

CDR3 sequence reads: CASRTDMSQPQHF. Written as DNA, the CDR3 is TGTGCCAGCAGGACAGATATGAGTCAGCCCCAGCATTTT. This chain joins TRBV6-1 and TRBJ1-5; possibly TRBD1 for D (5 bases). Germline loops: CDR1 MNHNS, CDR2 SASEGT. There are 13 residues in the CDR3. The V end was cut by 6 bases, the J end by 6 bases, with 12 bases between.

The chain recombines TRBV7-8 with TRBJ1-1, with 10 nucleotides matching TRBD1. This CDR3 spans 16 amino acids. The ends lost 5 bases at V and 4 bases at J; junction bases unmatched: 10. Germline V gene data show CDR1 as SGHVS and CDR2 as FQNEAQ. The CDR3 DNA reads TGTGCCAGCAGCCCCAGGACAGGGGGGGTTGCCACTGAAGCTTTCTTT. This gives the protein CASSPRTGGVATEAFF.

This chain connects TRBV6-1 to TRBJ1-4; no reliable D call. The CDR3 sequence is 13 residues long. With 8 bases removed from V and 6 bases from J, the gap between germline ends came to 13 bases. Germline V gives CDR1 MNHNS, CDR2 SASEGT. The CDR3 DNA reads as TGTGCCAGCGGTTCGCCCCCGGATGAAAAACTGTTTTTT. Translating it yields CASGSPPDEKLFF.

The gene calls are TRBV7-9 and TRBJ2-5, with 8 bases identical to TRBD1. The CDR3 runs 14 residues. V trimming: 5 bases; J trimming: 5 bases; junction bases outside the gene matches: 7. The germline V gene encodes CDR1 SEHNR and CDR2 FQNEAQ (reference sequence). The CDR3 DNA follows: TGTGCCAGCAGCGGCAGGGGGCTAGGGGAGACCCAGTACTTC. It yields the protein CASSGRGLGETQYF.

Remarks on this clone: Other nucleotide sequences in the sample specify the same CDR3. CDR3 in amino acids: CATRVSGGGYSGANVLTF. CDR3 DNA: TGTGCCACCAGGGTTTCGGGGGGTGGGTACTCTGGGGCCAACGTCCTGACTTTC. The chain recombines TRBV15 with TRBJ2-6; the match to TRBD2 covers 7 bases. Trimming cost V 6 bases and J 0 bases; bases outside gene matches: 11. Germline V gene data show CDR1 as LNHNV and CDR2 as YYDKDF (reference sequence). The CDR3 sequence is 18 residues long.

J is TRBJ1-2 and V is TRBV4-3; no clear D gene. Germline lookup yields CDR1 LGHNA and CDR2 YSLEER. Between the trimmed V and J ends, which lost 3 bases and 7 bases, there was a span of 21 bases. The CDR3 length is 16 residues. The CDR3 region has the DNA TGCGCCAGCAGCCATGAGGTACGGGGATCATATAGTGGCTACACCTTC. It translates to CASSHEVRGSYSGYTF.

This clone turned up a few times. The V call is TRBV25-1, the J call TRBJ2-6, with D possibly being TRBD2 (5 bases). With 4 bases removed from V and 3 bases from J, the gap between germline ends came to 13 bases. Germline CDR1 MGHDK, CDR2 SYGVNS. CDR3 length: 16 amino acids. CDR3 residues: CASSAQRGLGANVLTF. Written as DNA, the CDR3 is TGTGCCAGCAGTGCCCAACGAGGGCTTGGGGCCAACGTCCTGACTTTC.

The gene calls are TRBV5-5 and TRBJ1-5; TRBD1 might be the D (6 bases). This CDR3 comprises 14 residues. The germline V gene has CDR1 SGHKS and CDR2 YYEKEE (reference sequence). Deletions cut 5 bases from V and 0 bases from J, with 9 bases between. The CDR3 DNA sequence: TGTGCCAGCAGTCCAGGGGATAGCAATCAGCCCCAGCATTTT. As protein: CASSPGDSNQPQHF.

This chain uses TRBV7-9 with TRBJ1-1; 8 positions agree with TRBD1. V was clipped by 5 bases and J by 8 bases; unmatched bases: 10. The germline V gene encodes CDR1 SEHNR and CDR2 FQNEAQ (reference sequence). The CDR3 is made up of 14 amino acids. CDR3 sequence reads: CASSKTGTGSEAFF. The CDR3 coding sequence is TGTGCCAGCAGCAAGACCGGGACAGGTTCAGAAGCTTTCTTT.

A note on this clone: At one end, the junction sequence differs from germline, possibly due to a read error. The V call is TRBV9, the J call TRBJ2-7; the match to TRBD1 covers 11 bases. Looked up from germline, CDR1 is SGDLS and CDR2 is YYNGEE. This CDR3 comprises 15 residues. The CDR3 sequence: CASSAGQGGTYEQYF. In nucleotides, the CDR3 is TGTGCCAGCAGCGCGGGACAGGGGGGAACCTATGAGCAGTACTTC.

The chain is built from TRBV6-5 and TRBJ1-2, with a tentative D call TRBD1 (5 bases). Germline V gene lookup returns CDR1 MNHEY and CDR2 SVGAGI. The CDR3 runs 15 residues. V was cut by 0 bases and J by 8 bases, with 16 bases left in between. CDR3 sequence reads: CASSYSMVGLGGYTF. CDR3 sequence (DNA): TGTGCCAGCAGTTACTCGATGGTGGGGCTTGGAGGCTACACCTTC.